Shown below are 19 T cell receptor beta chains from a single sample sequenced in a study of T cell clonotyping in hematopoietic cell transplantation. The data were produced by immunoSEQ multiplex PCR, yet TCRdb's version contains in-frame clones alone and is incomplete. This table holds fewer than 30,000 clones, approximately 96% found once. Sequenced sample: peripheral blood mononuclear cells. The receptors originated from a man in his fifties or sixties in good health. Some clones in this sample may be carry-over from other donors' samples.

The chain employs TRBV4-3 and TRBJ2-7; D is unclear. The CDR3 covers 17 residues. The V and J ends lost 0 bases and 2 bases respectively, with 17 bases between them. Germline loops: CDR1 LGHNA, CDR2 YSLEER. CDR3 bases: TGCGCCAGCAGCCAAGAAAAGTCTGTAGGACGGGCCTACGAGCAGTACTTC. Its translation: CASSQEKSVGRAYEQYF.

The DNA of the CDR3 is TGTGCCAGCAGCAACATACGCAGGACAGGGGGCTCCTACGAGCAGTACTTC. Amino acids: CASSNIRRTGGSYEQYF. The J gene is TRBJ2-7, the V gene TRBV27; TRBD1 matches 10 bases. This CDR3 is built from 17 residues. The germline gives CDR1 MNHEY, CDR2 SMNVEV (reference sequence). Trimming took 6 bases from V and 0 from J; bases not matched to a gene: 11.

J is TRBJ2-3 and V is TRBV5-1, with TRBD2 as a possible D gene (5 bases). There are 16 residues in the CDR3. V was trimmed by 0 bases and J by 2 bases, leaving 13 bases between them. Germline CDR1 SGHRS, CDR2 YFSETQ. Here the CDR3 DNA reads TGCGCCAGCAGCTTGGCCCTCGGCGGACTCACAGATACGCAGTATTTT. Protein: CASSLALGGLTDTQYF. Full variable domain (remainder filled in from reference TRBV5-1 and TRBJ2-3): KAGVTQTPRYLIKTRGQQVTLSCSPISGHRSVSWYQQTPGQGLQFLFEYFSETQRNKGNFPGRFSGRQFSNSRSEMNVSTLELGDSALYLCASSLALGGLTDTQYFGPGTRLTVL.

V is TRBV12-5 and J is TRBJ1-2; D gene uncertain. Germline V gives CDR1 LGHNT, CDR2 FRNRAP. This CDR3 spans 15 amino acids. The V end lost 0 bases, the J end lost 0 bases, and 8 bases lay between the germline ends. The DNA for the CDR3 is TGTGCTAGTGGTTTGGTCGGCGCACCTAACTATGGCTACACCTTC. It yields the protein CASGLVGAPNYGYTF.

The J gene is TRBJ1-2, the V gene TRBV2; no clear D gene. Germline V gene data show CDR1 as SNHLY and CDR2 as FYNNEI. Trimming left V 2 bases short and J 1 base short, with 2 bases between. The CDR3 extends over 12 amino acids. The CDR3 region has the DNA TGTGCCAGCAGTGAAAGTAACTATGGCTACACCTTC. As protein: CASSESNYGYTF.

The chain employs TRBV30 and TRBJ1-1; a weak D match, TRBD1 (5 bases). CDR3 length: 14 amino acids. Germline CDR1 is GTSNPN and CDR2 is SVGIG (reference sequence). The germline V and J ends were trimmed by 4 bases and 7 bases, with 19 bases remaining between them. The CDR3 DNA reads TGTGCCTGGAAGGGTAGGAGCGGGGGGTTTGAAGCTTTCTTT. This codes for CAWKGRSGGFEAFF.

J is TRBJ1-2 and V is TRBV4-1; D is perhaps TRBD1 (5 bases). Germline V lookup: CDR1 MGHRA, CDR2 YSYEKL. With 3 bases removed from V and 3 bases from J, the gap between germline ends came to 8 bases. This CDR3 has 13 amino acids. The CDR3 sequence: CASSQPGDYGYTF. The CDR3 region has the DNA TGCGCCAGCAGCCAGCCGGGGGACTATGGCTACACCTTC.

V is TRBV5-4 and J is TRBJ1-4; D possibly corresponds to TRBD1 (5 bases). The CDR3 consists of 13 residues. Trimming cost V 4 bases and J 8 bases, with 12 bases left between them. Looked up from germline, CDR1 is SGHNT and CDR2 is YYREEE (reference sequence). CDR3 sequence: CASSRDAGEKLFF. The CDR3 DNA is TGTGCCAGCAGCAGGGACGCGGGCGAAAAACTGTTTTTT.

V is TRBV28 and J is TRBJ1-6; the D is unclear. The CDR3 runs 11 residues. The germline V gene encodes CDR1 MDHEN and CDR2 SYDVKM. V lost 5 bases, J lost 14 bases, and 10 bases lay in between. The CDR3 loop is CASSPLRALHF. CDR3 nucleotide sequence: TGTGCCAGCAGTCCCCTCAGAGCCCTCCACTTT.

The V call is TRBV19, the J call TRBJ2-4; D unresolved. The CDR3 contains 15 residues. Trimming removed 5 bases from V and 0 bases from J, with 11 bases in between. The V gene's germline CDR1 is LNHDA and CDR2 SQIVND (reference sequence). CDR3 in DNA: TGTGCCAGTAGTCAGGCATATCTAGCCAAAAACATTCAGTACTTC. The encoded protein is CASSQAYLAKNIQYF. The full variable domain, its missing parts supplied by reference TRBV19 and TRBJ2-4, is DGGITQSPKYLFRKEGQNVTLSCEQNLNHDAMYWYRQDPGQGLRLIYYSQIVNDFQKGDIAEGYSVSREKKESFPLTVTSAQKNPTAFYLCASSQAYLAKNIQYFGAGTRLSVL.

In this sample, this clone turned up once. The V gene is TRBV25-1, the J gene TRBJ2-7; maybe TRBD2 (6 bases). The CDR3 has 13 residues. Germline CDR1 MGHDK, CDR2 SYGVNS. V lost 1 base, J lost 6 bases, and 10 bases lay in between. CDR3 residues: CASSELGGGEQYF. The DNA of the CDR3 is TGTGCCAGCAGTGAATTGGGGGGAGGCGAGCAGTACTTC.

This chain links TRBV19 with TRBJ1-5, with 7 positions matching TRBD1. The CDR3 contains 13 residues. The germline V gene encodes CDR1 LNHDA and CDR2 SQIVND (reference sequence). The V segment lost 5 bases and the J segment 7 bases; nucleotides outside the gene matches: 5. The CDR3 DNA reads as TGTGCCAGTAGTGGTGACAGGGACCAGCCCCAGCATTTT. Protein: CASSGDRDQPQHF.

The CDR3 protein is CASSEGTEAFF. Here the CDR3 DNA reads TGTGCCAGCAGTGAGGGTACTGAAGCTTTCTTT. J is TRBJ1-1 and V is TRBV2; D gene unclear. V was trimmed by 3 bases and J by 5 bases, leaving 4 bases between them. Germline CDR1 SNHLY, CDR2 FYNNEI. The CDR3 contains 11 residues.

The chain employs TRBV7-6 and TRBJ2-5; D is unresolved. The CDR3 extends over 14 amino acids. CDR1 and CDR2 from the germline V gene are SGHVS and FNYEAQ. V was shortened by 3 bases and J by 4 bases, with 12 bases between the two germline ends. CDR3 in amino acids: CASSFGLGIETQYF. As DNA, the CDR3 is TGTGCCAGCAGCTTTGGGCTAGGTATAGAGACCCAGTACTTC. The variable domain in full, completed from reference TRBV7-6 and TRBJ2-5, reads GAGVSQSPRYKVTKRGQDVALRCDPISGHVSLYWYRQALGQGPEFLTYFNYEAQQDKSGLPNDRFSAERPEGSISTLTIQRTEQRDSAMYRCASSFGLGIETQYFGPGTRLLVL.

The chain has TRBV9 and TRBJ2-2; the D gene is possibly TRBD1 (6 bases). Germline CDR1 reads SGDLS; CDR2 reads YYNGEE. With 5 bases removed from V and 4 bases from J, the gap between germline ends came to 12 bases. The length of the CDR3 is 14 residues. The CDR3 region is CASRLEQGTGELFF. CDR3 sequence (DNA): TGTGCCAGCAGATTAGAACAGGGCACCGGGGAGCTGTTTTTT. Looking up the rest from reference TRBV9 and TRBJ2-2 gives the full variable domain: DSGVTQTPKHLITATGQRVTLRCSPRSGDLSVYWYQQSLDQGLQFLIQYYNGEERAKGNILERFSAQQFPDLHSELNLSSLELGDSALYFCASRLEQGTGELFFGEGSRLTVL.

The chain links TRBV5-6 to TRBJ2-5; 11 bases map to TRBD2. Germline V gene data show CDR1 as SGHDT and CDR2 as YYEEEE. The CDR3 sequence is 17 residues long. V lost 0 bases, J lost 2 bases, and 6 bases stayed unmatched. The CDR3 bases are TGTGCCAGCAGCTTGGCCTGGGGACTAGCGGTGCAAGAGACCCAGTACTTC. Amino acids: CASSLAWGLAVQETQYF.

The chain joins TRBV29-1 to TRBJ1-1; D unresolved. V was cut by 5 bases and J by 6 bases, with 10 bases left in between. CDR1 and CDR2 from the germline V gene are SQVTM and ANQGSEA. The CDR3 has 11 amino acids. The CDR3 DNA reads as TGCAGCGTTCTCCTAAACGCTGAAGCTTTCTTT. It encodes CSVLLNAEAFF. The full variable domain, with the rest looked up from reference TRBV29-1 and TRBJ1-1, is SAVISQKPSRDICQRGTSLTIQCQVDSQVTMMFWYRQQPGQSLTLIATANQGSEATYESGFVIDKFPISRPNLTFSTLTVSNMSPEDSSIYLCSVLLNAEAFFGQGTRLTVV.

This clone is a singleton in its sample. The chain uses TRBV30 and TRBJ2-1; D gene unclear. This CDR3 comprises 12 residues. V lost 2 bases, J lost 8 bases, and 10 bases lay in between. Germline V gives CDR1 GTSNPN, CDR2 SVGIG (reference sequence). The CDR3: CAWSRERYEQFF. DNA of the CDR3: TGTGCCTGGAGTAGAGAGAGATATGAGCAGTTCTTC.

V usage is TRBV6-5 and J usage is TRBJ2-2; D may match TRBD1 or TRBD2 (5 bases each). Trimming removed 6 bases at V and 6 bases at J, with 8 bases between. The CDR3 sequence is 12 residues long. CDR1 is MNHEY, CDR2 SVGAGI, per germline. DNA of the CDR3: TGTGCCAGCAGGGGGGTGGCCGGGGAGCTGTTTTTT. Amino acids: CASRGVAGELFF.